A selection of T cell receptor beta chains follows, all from one sample in a study of blood T cell repertoires in COVID-19. Profiling relied on immunoSEQ multiplex PCR, and the TCRdb table lists in-frame clones only, not all of them. The repertoire consists of around 120,000 clones, with 87% occurring once and the leading ten covering 7.7%. The sample taken for sequencing was peripheral blood. The receptors were sampled from a human donor in a cohort sampled during active COVID-19. Both conserved end residues are part of each CDR3. A D gene is named only where the DNA matches it firmly. Expanded clones get a size class; other rows say once, few or many, or leave the size out.

>.|14|TRBV5-1|.|TRBJ2-3
CASSLEAGMDTQYF
TGCGCCAGCAGCTTGGAGGCAGGTATGGATACGCAGTATTTT
>TRBD1|16|TRBV12-5|.|TRBJ2-3
CASGPFPGQGADTQYF
TGTGCTAGTGGACCCTTTCCGGGACAGGGGGCCGATACGCAGTATTTT
>.|11|TRBV3-1/TRBV3-2|few|TRBJ2-7
CASSQSGEQYF
TGTGCCAGCAGCCAAAGCGGCGAGCAGTACTTC
>.|15|TRBV7-8|.|TRBJ1-1
CASSLTGALNTEAFF
TGTGCCAGCAGCTTAACGGGTGCCCTCAACACTGAAGCTTTCTTT
>.|14|TRBV6-5|few|TRBJ2-7
CASMGNRAYYEQYF
TGTGCCAGCATGGGGAACAGGGCCTACTACGAGCAGTACTTC
>.|15|TRBV14|.|TRBJ1-1
CASSQSDSRAPEAFF
TGTGCCAGCAGCCAGAGTGACAGCCGAGCTCCTGAAGCTTTCTTT
>TRBD2|15|TRBV11-2|.|TRBJ2-1
CASSGLAGWYNEQFF
TGTGCCAGCAGCGGACTAGCAGGGTGGTACAATGAGCAGTTCTTC
>.|15|TRBV11-2|.|TRBJ1-1
CASSPPGGMNTEAFF
TGTGCCAGCAGCCCCCCGGGAGGAATGAACACTGAAGCTTTCTTT
>TRBD2|17|TRBV11-2|.|TRBJ2-5
CASSQRGGGWYEETQYF
TGTGCCAGCAGCCAGCGGGGGGGCGGCTGGTACGAAGAGACCCAGTACTTC
>.|15|TRBV25-1|.|TRBJ1-2
CASSELDSLNYGYTF
TGTGCCAGCAGTGAATTGGACTCCTTAAACTATGGCTACACCTTC
>.|15|TRBV6-5|.|TRBJ2-7
CASSYEQRVDYEQYF
TGTGCCAGCAGTTACGAACAGAGGGTGGACTACGAGCAGTACTTC
>.|13|TRBV7-3|few|TRBJ1-2
CASSLSDRYGYTF
TGTGCCAGCAGCTTAAGCGACAGATACGGCTACACCTTC
>.|16|TRBV19|.|TRBJ2-2
CASTTVGIPGSGELFF
TGTGCCAGTACCACCGTGGGGATTCCAGGGTCCGGGGAGCTGTTTTTT
>.|14|TRBV24-1|.|TRBJ2-5
CATSGQGREETQYF
TGTGCCACCAGTGGGCAGGGGAGGGAAGAGACCCAGTACTTC
>TRBD2|18|TRBV30|few|TRBJ2-5
CAWSPEDGSRGGRETQYF
TGTGCCTGGAGCCCCGAGGATGGTTCGCGGGGGGGACGAGAGACCCAGTACTTC
>.|15|TRBV3-1/TRBV3-2|.|TRBJ2-2
CASSRNGFNTGELFF
TGTGCCAGCAGTCGAAACGGGTTTAACACCGGGGAGCTGTTTTTT
>TRBD2|14|TRBV24-1|.|TRBJ2-3
CATSGGRAADTQYF
TGTGCCACCAGTGGCGGGAGGGCCGCAGATACGCAGTATTTT
>TRBD1|13|TRBV19|.|TRBJ1-1
CASSSQGDTEAFF
TGTGCCAGTAGTAGCCAGGGGGACACTGAAGCTTTCTTT
>.|15|TRBV19|.|TRBJ2-5
CASSSPRSSQETQYF
TGTGCCAGTAGTTCCCCCCGGTCGAGCCAAGAGACCCAGTACTTC
>TRBD2|15|TRBV5-4|.|TRBJ2-7
CASSLDSGSTYEQYF
TGTGCCAGCAGCTTGGATAGCGGGAGTACATACGAGCAGTACTTC
>TRBD1|18|TRBV11-3|.|TRBJ1-1
CASSPSAGGFSLNTEAFF
TGTGCCAGCAGCCCCTCAGCAGGGGGTTTTTCTTTGAACACTGAAGCTTTCTTT
>TRBD2|18|TRBV28|.|TRBJ2-3
CASSSYPPTSGSTDTQYF
TGTGCCAGCAGTTCGTACCCTCCGACTAGCGGGAGCACAGATACGCAGTATTTT
>.|13|TRBV6-5|.|TRBJ2-3
CASRDLFTDTQYF
TGTGCCAGCAGGGACTTATTCACAGATACGCAGTATTTT
>.|13|TRBV7-2|.|TRBJ2-7
CASSLTPSYEQYF
TGTGCCAGCAGCTTAACTCCGTCCTACGAGCAGTACTTC
>TRBD1|15|TRBV27|.|TRBJ1-1
CASPPPGGGHTEAFF
TGTGCCAGCCCCCCGCCAGGGGGTGGTCACACTGAAGCTTTCTTT
>.|15|TRBV7-9|.|TRBJ1-6
CASSLGVGAGSPLHF
TGTGCCAGCAGCTTAGGAGTAGGGGCCGGTTCACCCCTCCACTTT
>.|14|TRBV29-1|.|TRBJ2-3
CSVRATRYTDTQYF
TGCAGCGTTCGAGCGACTAGATATACAGATACGCAGTATTTT
>.|14|TRBV10-3|.|TRBJ2-1
CALGTGPVNNEQFF
TGTGCCCTGGGAACAGGACCCGTGAACAATGAGCAGTTCTTC
>.|15|TRBV24-1|few|TRBJ1-6
CATSDLFGGNSPLHF
TGTGCCACCAGTGATTTATTCGGAGGTAATTCACCCCTCCACTTT
>TRBD2|20|TRBV7-6|.|TRBJ2-2
CASSTPSTSGGFANTGELFF
TGTGCCAGCAGCACCCCGTCCACTAGCGGGGGGTTCGCGAACACCGGGGAGCTGTTTTTT
>.|14|TRBV12-5|.|TRBJ1-1
CASGPRGADVIAFF
TGTGCTAGTGGTCCCAGGGGCGCAGACGTGATCGCTTTCTTT
>.|16|TRBV1|once|TRBJ2-1
CTSSLGVQGVYNEQFF
TGCACCAGCAGCCTAGGGGTACAAGGAGTCTACAATGAGCAGTTCTTC
>TRBD1|17|TRBV5-5|.|TRBJ2-3
CASTLLGGDRGADTQYF
TGTGCCAGCACCTTACTCGGGGGGGACAGGGGCGCAGATACGCAGTATTTT
>TRBD2|14|TRBV11-3|once|TRBJ2-1
CASLEVAGNNEQFF
TGTGCCAGCCTTGAGGTAGCGGGAAACAATGAGCAGTTCTTC
>TRBD1|15|TRBV19|.|TRBJ1-2
CASSIRQGAGYGYTF
TGTGCCAGTAGTATACGGCAGGGGGCAGGCTATGGCTACACCTTC
>.|13|TRBV11-2|few|TRBJ1-1
CASSLQGNTEAFF
TGTGCCAGCAGCCTGCAGGGGAACACTGAAGCTTTCTTT
>TRBD1|15|TRBV27|once|TRBJ2-7
CASSLRQGVSYEQYF
TGTGCCAGCAGTTTGAGGCAGGGGGTCTCCTACGAGCAGTACTTC
>.|15|TRBV6-1|once|TRBJ2-3
CASSEAGVWADTQYF
TGTGCCAGCAGTGAAGCAGGGGTCTGGGCAGATACGCAGTATTTT
>TRBD2|17|TRBV6-2/TRBV6-3|.|TRBJ2-2
CASSYGGLAGSAGELFF
TGTGCCAGCAGTTACGGTGGACTAGCGGGTTCAGCCGGGGAGCTGTTTTTT
>.|14|TRBV5-5|.|TRBJ1-2
CASSLVAREGGYTF
TGTGCCAGCAGCTTGGTGGCAAGGGAGGGTGGCTACACCTTC
>TRBD1|15|TRBV15|.|TRBJ2-2
CATSGDRGFTGELFF
TGTGCCACCAGCGGGGACAGGGGTTTCACCGGGGAGCTGTTTTTT